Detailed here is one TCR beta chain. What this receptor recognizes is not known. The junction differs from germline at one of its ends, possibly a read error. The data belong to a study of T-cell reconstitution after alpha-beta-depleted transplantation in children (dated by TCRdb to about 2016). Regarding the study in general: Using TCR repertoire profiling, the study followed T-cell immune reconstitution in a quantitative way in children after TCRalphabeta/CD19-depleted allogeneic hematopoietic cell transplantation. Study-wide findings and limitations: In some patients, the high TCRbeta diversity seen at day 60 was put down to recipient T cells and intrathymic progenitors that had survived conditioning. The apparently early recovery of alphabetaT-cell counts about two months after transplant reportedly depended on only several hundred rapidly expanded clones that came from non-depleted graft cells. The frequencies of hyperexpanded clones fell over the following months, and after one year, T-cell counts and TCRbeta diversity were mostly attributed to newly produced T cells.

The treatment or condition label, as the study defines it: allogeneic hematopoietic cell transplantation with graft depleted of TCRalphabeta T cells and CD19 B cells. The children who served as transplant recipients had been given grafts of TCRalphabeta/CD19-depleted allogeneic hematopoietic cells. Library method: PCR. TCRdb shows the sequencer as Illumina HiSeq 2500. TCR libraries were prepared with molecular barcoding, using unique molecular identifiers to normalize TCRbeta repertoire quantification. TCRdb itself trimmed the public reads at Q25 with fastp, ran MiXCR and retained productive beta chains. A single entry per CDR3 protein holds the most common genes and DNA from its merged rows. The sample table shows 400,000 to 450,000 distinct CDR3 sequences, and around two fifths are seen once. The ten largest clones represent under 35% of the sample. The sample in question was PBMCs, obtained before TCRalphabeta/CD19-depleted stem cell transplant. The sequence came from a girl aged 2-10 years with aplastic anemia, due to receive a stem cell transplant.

The CDR3 has the sequence CASSFGLNTDTPYF. The nucleotides read TGTGCCAGCAGTTTTGGCCTCAACACAGATACGCCGTATTTT. The V gene is TRBV12-3 or TRBV12-4 and the J gene is TRBJ2-3, with the D segment identity uncertain. Measured from the cysteine to the phenylalanine, the CDR3 is 14 residues long. The entry retains the CDR3 DNA only, 42 bases that are in frame from base 1.